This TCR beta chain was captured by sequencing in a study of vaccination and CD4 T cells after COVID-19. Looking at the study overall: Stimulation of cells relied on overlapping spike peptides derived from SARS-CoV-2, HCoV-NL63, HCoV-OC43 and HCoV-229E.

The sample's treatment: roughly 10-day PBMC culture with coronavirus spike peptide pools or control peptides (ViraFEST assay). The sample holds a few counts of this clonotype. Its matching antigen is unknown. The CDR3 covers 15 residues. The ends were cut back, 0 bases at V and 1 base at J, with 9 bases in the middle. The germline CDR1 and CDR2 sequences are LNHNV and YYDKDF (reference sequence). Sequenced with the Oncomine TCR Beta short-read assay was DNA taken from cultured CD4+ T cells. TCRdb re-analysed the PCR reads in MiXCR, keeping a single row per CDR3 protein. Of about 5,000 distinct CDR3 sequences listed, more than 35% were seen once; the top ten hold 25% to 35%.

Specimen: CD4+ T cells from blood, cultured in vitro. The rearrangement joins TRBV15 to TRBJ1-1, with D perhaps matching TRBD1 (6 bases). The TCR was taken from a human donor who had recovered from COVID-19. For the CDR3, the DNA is TGTGCCACCAGCAGAGACGTACAGGGGAACACTGAAGCTTTCTTT. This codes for CATSRDVQGNTEAFF.